This T cell receptor beta chain was identified during a study of CD8+CD57+ T cells in acquired aplastic anemia. Genomic DNA, the template, was used for profiling of the TCR beta VDJ and CDR3. Using its own MiXCR run on the reads, TCRdb lists one record per CDR3 protein. The sample contains about 420,000 distinct CDR3 sequences, approximately 70% of which appear only once. Comment on this clonotype: The conserved phenylalanine or tryptophan normally closing the CDR3 is absent here, so this likely arose from a read error. The DNA is left out, because the CDR3 cannot be placed on it with certainty; the CDR3 is given as TCRdb lists it.

From germline, CDR1 is LNHDA and CDR2 SQIVND (reference sequence). The CDR3 comprises 14 residues, both ends counted. The chain is built from TRBV19 and TRBJ1-5; the D segment call TRBD1 is taken from the table without a DNA check. Sequences were obtained from sorted CD4+, CD8+, or CD8+CD57+ T cells (not recorded which) from PBMCs. This TCR derives from a human donor in good health, serving as a control. This chain's CDR3 is CASTGRDYGYTFGS.